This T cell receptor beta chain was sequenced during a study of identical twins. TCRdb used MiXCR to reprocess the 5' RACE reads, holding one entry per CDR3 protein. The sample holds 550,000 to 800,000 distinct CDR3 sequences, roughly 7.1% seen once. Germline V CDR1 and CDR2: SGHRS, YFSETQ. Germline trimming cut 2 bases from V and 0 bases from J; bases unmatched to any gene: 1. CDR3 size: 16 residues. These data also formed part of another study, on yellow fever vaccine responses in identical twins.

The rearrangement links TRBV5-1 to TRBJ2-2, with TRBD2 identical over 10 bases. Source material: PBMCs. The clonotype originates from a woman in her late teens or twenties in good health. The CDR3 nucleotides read TGCGCCAGCAGCTTTAGCGGGGGGCCGAACACCGGGGAGCTGTTTTTT. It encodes CASSFSGGPNTGELFF.